This T cell receptor beta chain was obtained from a study of blood T cell repertoires in COVID-19. Original data processing: From reference gene primer amplification, estimates of nucleated cell counts were derived. The data were produced by immunoSEQ multiplex PCR, yet TCRdb's version contains in-frame clones alone and is incomplete. Clone size and the V and J calls come from that table; the DNA yielded D and trimming. The sample records about 88,000 clones, 88% being singletons. The CDR3 has 16 amino acids. V lost 1 base to trimming and J lost 3 bases, with 14 bases between them. The germline V gene has CDR1 KGHSH and CDR2 LQKENI.

This sequence was found in a man older than 75 with acute or convalescent COVID-19. Input material: peripheral blood. V is TRBV18 and J is TRBJ2-3; D is perhaps TRBD1 (6 bases). CDR3 coding DNA: TGTGCCAGCTCACCACAATCAGGGGTTAAGACAGATACGCAGTATTTT. The encoded protein is CASSPQSGVKTDTQYF.